This TCR beta chain was identified during a study of neurological immune-mediated disorders. TCRdb processed the 5' RACE reads anew with MiXCR; each CDR3 protein has one entry. The sample shows about 79,000 distinct CDR3 sequences, 12% to 15% of them seen only once. This CDR3 region has 12 residues. The V gene lost 4 bases and the J gene lost 7 bases, with 12 bases spanning the gap. Germline V gene lookup returns CDR1 SGHDT and CDR2 YYEEEE. This clonotype was seen repeatedly, ten times or more. Sequencing was performed on PBMCs. This receptor was taken from a woman between 50 and 59 years old in good health. The J gene is TRBJ2-7, the V gene TRBV5-6, with D unresolved. CDR3 in amino acids: CASSRSSSEQYF. The DNA for the CDR3 is TGTGCCAGCAGCAGGTCATCGTCTGAGCAGTACTTC.